Following are 9 T cell receptor beta chains from one sample sequenced in a study of identical twins. From the 5' RACE reads, TCRdb called clonotypes with MiXCR, one entry per CDR3 protein. The table lists about 150,000 distinct CDR3 sequences, around 3.5% of them singletons. Material: memory T cells sorted from blood. These TCRs come from a man aged 18 to 30 in good health.

This clonotype showed up just a few times. The J gene is TRBJ1-5, the V gene TRBV7-2; no firm D call. V lost 5 bases to trimming and J lost 5 bases, with 10 bases between them. From germline, CDR1 is SGHTA and CDR2 FQGNSA. The CDR3 extends over 13 amino acids. The CDR3 region has the DNA TGTGCCAGCAGCCTCCGGACCGATCAGCCCCAGCATTTT. Its protein product is CASSLRTDQPQHF.

The table lists this clonotype with many counts. The J gene is TRBJ2-5, the V gene TRBV5-1, with 8 positions matching TRBD1. There are 15 residues in the CDR3. Germline V CDR1 and CDR2: SGHRS, YFSETQ. After removal of 1 base from V and 5 bases from J, the junction contained 7 bases not matched to a gene. In DNA, the CDR3 is TGCGCCAGCAGCTTGCTCCAGGGGGCTAAGGAGACCCAGTACTTC. This codes for CASSLLQGAKETQYF.

This clonotype was recorded many times. The rearrangement joins TRBV20-1 to TRBJ2-1, with 10 bases aligning to TRBD2. The V and J ends lost 6 bases and 0 bases, in that order; junction bases with no gene match: 5. The CDR3 contains 15 residues. The germline gives CDR1 DFQATT, CDR2 SNEGSKA (reference sequence). The CDR3 protein is CSAPRTSGSYNEQFF. CDR3 DNA sequence: TGCAGTGCGCCCCGGACTAGCGGCTCCTACAATGAGCAGTTCTTC.

This clonotype has a count of ten or more. The J gene is TRBJ1-2, the V gene TRBV20-1; TRBD1 might be the D (6 bases). Germline lookup yields CDR1 DFQATT and CDR2 SNEGSKA (reference sequence). The CDR3 sequence is 13 residues long. Trimming shortened V by 4 bases and J by 5 bases, and 14 bases separated the two germline ends. The CDR3 spells CSATPGGDYGYTF. As DNA, the CDR3 is TGCAGTGCTACGCCTGGGGGCGATTATGGCTACACCTTC.

This clonotype was observed many times. The chain couples TRBV5-6 to TRBJ2-7; possibly TRBD2 for D (5 bases). Trimming took off 4 bases at V and 3 bases at J, with 11 bases between the two ends. Germline V CDR1 and CDR2: SGHDT, YYEEEE. There are 13 residues in the CDR3. CDR3: CASSPISGYEQYV. The CDR3, as DNA: TGTGCCAGCAGCCCCATAAGCGGCTACGAGCAGTACGTC.

This clonotype was seen at least ten times. The chain is built from TRBV4-1 and TRBJ2-7, with D perhaps matching TRBD2 (7 bases). Germline CDR1 MGHRA, CDR2 YSYEKL. Trimming took 4 bases from V and 4 from J, leaving 14 bases between them. This CDR3 has 14 residues. CDR3 nucleotide sequence: TGCGCCAGCAGCCCCGCGGGGGCCGTTTACGAGCAGTACTTC. Translation gives CASSPAGAVYEQYF.

V and J are TRBV5-1 and TRBJ1-1; D is unclear. The CDR3 extends over 14 amino acids. The ends were cut back, 0 bases at V and 12 bases at J, with 18 bases in the middle. CDR1 SGHRS and CDR2 YFSETQ come from the germline V gene. The chain's CDR3 is CASSLAVQSTETFF. In nucleotides, the CDR3 is TGCGCCAGCAGCTTGGCGGTACAATCGACTGAGACTTTCTTT.

The table lists this clonotype with many counts. V usage is TRBV2 and J usage is TRBJ2-3, with 7 bases identical to TRBD1. This CDR3 is built from 16 residues. CDR1 is SNHLY and CDR2 is FYNNEI in the germline V gene. Trimming at V came to 10 bases and at J to 0 bases, leaving 13 bases not matched to a gene. CDR3 loop: CAIRRQGSPSTDTQYF. CDR3 DNA: TGTGCCATCCGAAGACAGGGCTCTCCTAGCACAGATACGCAGTATTTT.

This clonotype was seen at least ten times. The V call is TRBV7-8, the J call TRBJ2-1; 10 bases are a match to TRBD2. J gave up 7 bases and V 11 bases, and 14 bases lay outside the gene matches. CDR1 and CDR2 (germline): SGHVS, FQNEAQ. This CDR3 spans 15 amino acids. CDR3 in DNA: TGTGCCTCTACCAGCATACTAGCGGGATTTAATGAGCAGTTCTTC. Encoded protein: CASTSILAGFNEQFF.